Listed below are T cell receptor beta chains from one sample, sequenced in a study of blood T cells in healthy people across ages. TCRdb ran MiXCR on the 5' RACE reads and lists one entry per CDR3 protein. The sample includes approximately 850,000 distinct CDR3 sequences, 44% seen only once; the top ten take roughly 19%. Source material: blood. These receptors all come from a man aged 55 to 70 in good health. Each CDR3 is given with its conserved first and last residue. D genes are given only for firm matches. Clone size, where shown, is once, few, many, or a class for clones that have expanded.

CDR3 DNA | CDR3 protein | V gene | clone size | D gene | J gene
TGTGCCAGCAGCTTTATAGCGGGGGTGTCCCAAGAGACCCAGTACTTC | CASSFIAGVSQETQYF | TRBV7-2 | NA | TRBD2 | TRBJ2-5
TGCGCCAGCAGCCAAGATAGGGGCAGGGGGGATGAGCAGTTCTTC | CASSQDRGRGDEQFF | TRBV4-1 | NA | NA | TRBJ2-1
TGTGCCACCCACTCACGCACAGATACGCAGTATTTT | CATHSRTDTQYF | TRBV27 | NA | NA | TRBJ2-3
TGCAGTGCGAACTACAGGGGACGTGAGACCCAGTACTTC | CSANYRGRETQYF | TRBV20-1 | NA | TRBD1 | TRBJ2-5
TGTGCCAGCAGCTTAGTAGCGGCCCCCTACTACGAGCAGTACTTC | CASSLVAAPYYEQYF | TRBV7-2 | few | NA | TRBJ2-7
TGTGCCAGCAGCCAAGTACGTGGGGTTTCCTACGAGCAGTACTTC | CASSQVRGVSYEQYF | TRBV4-2 | many | NA | TRBJ2-7
TGTGCCAGCAAAAGTGCAGGGTTGTACTATGGCTACACCTTC | CASKSAGLYYGYTF | TRBV27 | few | NA | TRBJ1-2
TGTGCCAGCAGTCCAGACAGTATCACCTACGAGCAGTACTTC | CASSPDSITYEQYF | TRBV12-3/TRBV12-4 | NA | NA | TRBJ2-7
TGCAGCGCCTGGACTAGCGGGGAGGAGACCCAGTACTTC | CSAWTSGEETQYF | TRBV29-1 | few | TRBD2 | TRBJ2-5
TGTGCCAGCAGCACGAGAAGTACCGGAAACACCATATATTTT | CASSTRSTGNTIYF | TRBV12-3/TRBV12-4 | NA | NA | TRBJ1-3
TGTGCCACCAGAGGACCCCCGCAGAGAGCCCAGTACTTC | CATRGPPQRAQYF | TRBV15 | NA | NA | TRBJ2-7
TGTGCCAGCAGCTTGGGGATCCGGGGCGTGACCCAGTACTTC | CASSLGIRGVTQYF | TRBV7-2 | few | NA | TRBJ2-5
TGTGCCAGCAGCGTAGGTAGCCGAAACACTGAAGCTTTCTTT | CASSVGSRNTEAFF | TRBV9 | few | NA | TRBJ1-1
TGCAGTACCCCTGGGCCCTTGGATGAAAAACTGTTTTTT | CSTPGPLDEKLFF | TRBV20-1 | NA | NA | TRBJ1-4
TGTGCCAGCAGCTCCTTTGTTCAATCGGGTTACACCTTC | CASSSFVQSGYTF | TRBV7-9 | NA | NA | TRBJ1-2
TGCGCCAGCAGCCAAGTCAGAGCATACGGTGAGACCCAGTACTTC | CASSQVRAYGETQYF | TRBV4-3 | few | NA | TRBJ2-5
TGCGCCAGCAGCCTAAGGACTAGCGGGGAGCAGTTCTTC | CASSLRTSGEQFF | TRBV5-1 | many | TRBD2 | TRBJ2-1
TGCAGTGCTAGAGCCCCGGTGGGGACAGGGCTCAATTCACCCCTCCACTTT | CSARAPVGTGLNSPLHF | TRBV20-1 | few | TRBD1 | TRBJ1-6
TGTGCCAGCAGCTTATACGGCGACAGGGTTTTGCCAGATACGCAGTATTTT | CASSLYGDRVLPDTQYF | TRBV7-9 | NA | TRBD1 | TRBJ2-3
TGTGCCAGCAGCTACAGTCCCACCTATGGCTACACCTTC | CASSYSPTYGYTF | TRBV28 | NA | NA | TRBJ1-2
TGTGCCAGCAGTGCTCAGGGTAGGCGCGACACAGATACGCAGTATTTT | CASSAQGRRDTDTQYF | TRBV25-1 | NA | NA | TRBJ2-3
TGTGCCAGCAGCATCCGGGGGGGAAATTCACCCCTCCACTTT | CASSIRGGNSPLHF | TRBV5-8 | few | NA | TRBJ1-6
TGTGCCAGCAGTCACCCCCAGGTCCGAGAGACCCAGTACTTC | CASSHPQVRETQYF | TRBV28 | few | NA | TRBJ2-5
TGCAGTGCTCGAATCGTGGGGGATACGCAGTATTTT | CSARIVGDTQYF | TRBV20-1 | NA | NA | TRBJ2-3
TGTGCCATCAATAGGGGGCGCACAGATACGCAGTATTTT | CAINRGRTDTQYF | TRBV10-3 | many | TRBD1 | TRBJ2-3
TGTGCCAGCAGCCAGGGCGGCCAACTCTACGAGCAGTACTTC | CASSQGGQLYEQYF | TRBV3-1 | NA | NA | TRBJ2-7
TGTGCCAGCAGCTTTACCGGGACAGGGGTGAACACTGAAGCTTTCTTT | CASSFTGTGVNTEAFF | TRBV7-2 | NA | TRBD1 | TRBJ1-1
TGTGCCAGCAGCTTGGCTGAGGGCGTAGGCGAGCAGTACTTC | CASSLAEGVGEQYF | TRBV5-5 | many | NA | TRBJ2-7
TGTGCTAGTGGCCCCGGCGACAGGGTCCCAGAGACCCAGTACTTC | CASGPGDRVPETQYF | TRBV12-5 | NA | TRBD1 | TRBJ2-5
TGTGCCAGCAGCACGTACCGGGACAGGGGCGCCTACGAGCAGTACTTC | CASSTYRDRGAYEQYF | TRBV7-8 | NA | TRBD1 | TRBJ2-7
TGTGCCAGCAGCCAAGGGGAGGGGACAGGGATGGGTGGCTACACCTTC | CASSQGEGTGMGGYTF | TRBV4-2 | once | TRBD1 | TRBJ1-2
TGTGCCAGCAGTTTGGGGCTAGCTAAGTCCTACGAGCAGTACTTC | CASSLGLAKSYEQYF | TRBV12-3/TRBV12-4 | few | NA | TRBJ2-7
TGTGCCATCAGTGACAGTACCTACGAGCAGTACTTC | CAISDSTYEQYF | TRBV10-3 | few | NA | TRBJ2-7
TGTGCCAGCAGCTTGACTAGCGGGGTTTACGAGCAGTACTTC | CASSLTSGVYEQYF | TRBV7-2 | many | TRBD2 | TRBJ2-7
TGCAGCGCTCTACGGACTGGCGGGGGGCGAGAGCAGTTCTTC | CSALRTGGGREQFF | TRBV29-1 | once | TRBD2 | TRBJ2-1
TGCGCCAGCAGCAGGGTAGCGGGGGGGCGCACAGATACGCAGTATTTT | CASSRVAGGRTDTQYF | TRBV5-1 | few | TRBD2 | TRBJ2-3
TGTGTCAGCAGCTTAAGCGGAACTAGCGCCGGTACGGATACGCAGTATTTT | CVSSLSGTSAGTDTQYF | TRBV7-3 | NA | TRBD2 | TRBJ2-3
TGTGCCAGCAGCGAGGGATCTAGCACAGAGACGCAGTATTTT | CASSEGSSTETQYF | TRBV5-6 | NA | NA | TRBJ2-3
TGCAGTGTTAGGATCGCAACTAATGAAAAACTGTTTTTT | CSVRIATNEKLFF | TRBV20-1 | NA | NA | TRBJ1-4
TGTGCCAGCATCCAACAGGGGGAAGCCCAGTACTTC | CASIQQGEAQYF | TRBV3-1 | NA | TRBD1 | TRBJ2-5
TGTGCCAGCAGCAAGACAGGGGATTCACCCCTCCACTTT | CASSKTGDSPLHF | TRBV7-2 | few | TRBD1 | TRBJ1-6
TGCGCCAGCAGCCAAGGACCTACCGGGGAGACCCAGTACTTC | CASSQGPTGETQYF | TRBV4-1 | NA | NA | TRBJ2-5
TGTGCCAGCAGTGAATATGAAGCGGGGGGGTTACAAGAGACCCAGTACTTC | CASSEYEAGGLQETQYF | TRBV25-1 | many | TRBD2 | TRBJ2-5
TGCGCCAGCAGCTTGGGAGCGACAGGGGGAGAAAAACTGTTTTTT | CASSLGATGGEKLFF | TRBV5-1 | NA | TRBD1 | TRBJ1-4
TGTGCCAGCAGTCCCCGACGGATAAACACTGAAGCTTTCTTT | CASSPRRINTEAFF | TRBV27 | NA | NA | TRBJ1-1
TGCAGTGCTAGAGAGACAGGGTTGGATCAGCCCCAGCATTTT | CSARETGLDQPQHF | TRBV20-1 | NA | TRBD1 | TRBJ1-5
TGTGCCATCAGTGATGTTCGGGACGAGCCGTACTTC | CAISDVRDEPYF | TRBV10-3 | NA | NA | TRBJ2-7
TGTGCCTGGAGTGTACCTCAGGGTACCTACGAGCAGTACTTC | CAWSVPQGTYEQYF | TRBV30 | few | NA | TRBJ2-7
TGTGCCAGCAGTTTATCGTATCGCTCCTACAATGAGCAGTTCTTC | CASSLSYRSYNEQFF | TRBV27 | NA | NA | TRBJ2-1
TGTGCCAGCACACACCGGGACAGGGGACGCATGGGAGAGACCCAGTACTTC | CASTHRDRGRMGETQYF | TRBV6-1 | NA | TRBD1 | TRBJ2-5
TGTGCCAGCAGTATCCAAGGCGGCATGAACACTGAAGCTTTCTTT | CASSIQGGMNTEAFF | TRBV12-3/TRBV12-4 | NA | NA | TRBJ1-1
TGTGCCAGCAGCGGGGAGACAGAGAGATATGGCTACACCTTC | CASSGETERYGYTF | TRBV7-2 | NA | NA | TRBJ1-2
TGTGCCAGCAGTCACCGCACAGGGTTGCATGGAAACGAGCAGTACTTC | CASSHRTGLHGNEQYF | TRBV27 | few | NA | TRBJ2-7
TGTGCCAGCAATCTGAATCGGTACAATGAGCAGTTCTTC | CASNLNRYNEQFF | TRBV12-3/TRBV12-4 | few | NA | TRBJ2-1
TGTGCCATCAGTGAGTCGTATCCCTACGAGCAGTACTTC | CAISESYPYEQYF | TRBV10-3 | few | NA | TRBJ2-7
TGCGCCAGCAGCCCTAGTGGGGTGATGGCCGAGCAGTACTTC | CASSPSGVMAEQYF | TRBV4-1 | NA | NA | TRBJ2-7
TGTGCCAGCAGCCCTCGGGGGACAGGGATGCAGCCCCAGCATTTT | CASSPRGTGMQPQHF | TRBV3-1 | NA | TRBD1 | TRBJ1-5